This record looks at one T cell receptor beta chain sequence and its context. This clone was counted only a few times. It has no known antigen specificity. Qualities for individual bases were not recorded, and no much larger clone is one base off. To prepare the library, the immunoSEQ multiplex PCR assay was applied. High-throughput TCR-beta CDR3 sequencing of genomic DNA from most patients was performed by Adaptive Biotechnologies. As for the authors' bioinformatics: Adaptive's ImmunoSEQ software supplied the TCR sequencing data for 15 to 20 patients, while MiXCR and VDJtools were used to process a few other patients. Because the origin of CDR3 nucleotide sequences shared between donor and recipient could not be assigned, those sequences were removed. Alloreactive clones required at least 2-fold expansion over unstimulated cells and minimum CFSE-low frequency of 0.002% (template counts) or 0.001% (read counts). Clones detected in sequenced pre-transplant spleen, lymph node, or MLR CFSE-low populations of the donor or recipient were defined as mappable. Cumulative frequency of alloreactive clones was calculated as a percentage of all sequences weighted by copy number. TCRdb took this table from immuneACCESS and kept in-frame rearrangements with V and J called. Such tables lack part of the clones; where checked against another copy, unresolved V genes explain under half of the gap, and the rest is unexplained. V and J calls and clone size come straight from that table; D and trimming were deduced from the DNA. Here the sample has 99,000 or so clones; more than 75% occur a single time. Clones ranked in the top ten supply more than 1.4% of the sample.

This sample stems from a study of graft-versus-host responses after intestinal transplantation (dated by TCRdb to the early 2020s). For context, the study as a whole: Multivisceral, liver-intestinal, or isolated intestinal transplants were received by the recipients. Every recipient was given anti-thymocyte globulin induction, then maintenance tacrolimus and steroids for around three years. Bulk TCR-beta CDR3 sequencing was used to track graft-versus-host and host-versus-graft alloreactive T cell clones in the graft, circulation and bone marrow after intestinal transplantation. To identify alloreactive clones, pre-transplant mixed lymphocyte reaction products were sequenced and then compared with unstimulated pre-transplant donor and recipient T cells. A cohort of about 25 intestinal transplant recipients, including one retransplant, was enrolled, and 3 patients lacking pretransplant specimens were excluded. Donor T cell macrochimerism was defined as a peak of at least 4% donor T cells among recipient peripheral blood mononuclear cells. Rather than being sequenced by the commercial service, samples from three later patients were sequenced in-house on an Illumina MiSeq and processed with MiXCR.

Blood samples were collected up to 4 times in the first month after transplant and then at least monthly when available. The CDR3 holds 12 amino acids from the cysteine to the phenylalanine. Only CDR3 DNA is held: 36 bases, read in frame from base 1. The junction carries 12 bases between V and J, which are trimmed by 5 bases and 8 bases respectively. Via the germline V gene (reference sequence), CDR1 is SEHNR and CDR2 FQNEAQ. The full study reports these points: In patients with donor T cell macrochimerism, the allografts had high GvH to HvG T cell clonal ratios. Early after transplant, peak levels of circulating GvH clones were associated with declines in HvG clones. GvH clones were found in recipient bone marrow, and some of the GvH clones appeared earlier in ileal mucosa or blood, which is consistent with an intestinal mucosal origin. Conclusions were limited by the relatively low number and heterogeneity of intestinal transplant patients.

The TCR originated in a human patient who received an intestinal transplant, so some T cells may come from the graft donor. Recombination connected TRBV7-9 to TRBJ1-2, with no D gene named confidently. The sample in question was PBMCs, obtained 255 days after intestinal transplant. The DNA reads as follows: TGTGCCAGCAGCCCCCCTCCGACAGGCTACACCTTC. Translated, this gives CASSPPPTGYTF.